What follows are 18 T cell receptor beta chains derived from one specimen sequenced in a study of vaccination effects on CD4 cells after COVID-19. Here immunoSEQ multiplex PCR was the method, and the copy in TCRdb shows in-frame clones only, minus some. The sample has 25,000 to 35,000 clones, roughly four fifths seen once; the top ten hold 13% to 15%. No antigens are known for them. In the ViraFEST assay, antigen-specific CD4+ clonotypes were identified by expansion after peptide-pool stimulation. Researchers isolated CD4+ T cells once roughly nine days of culture had elapsed. Two-dose BNT162b2 or mRNA-1273 vaccination was given to participants. The input for sequencing was CD4+ T cells from PBMCs cultured with HCoV-229E spike peptides, taken after COVID-19 vaccination. The receptors were sampled from a human donor who received a COVID-19 vaccine.

The chain carries TRBV14 and TRBJ1-2; 7 nucleotides match TRBD1. Per germline, CDR1 SGHDN and CDR2 FVKESK. The CDR3 length is 14 residues. J gave up 13 bases and V 1 base, and 12 bases lay outside the gene matches. The CDR3 spells CASSQVVTGFSLTF. CDR3 coding DNA: TGTGCCAGCAGCCAAGTCGTGACAGGGTTCTCTCTCACCTTC.

V is TRBV2 and J is TRBJ2-5; 11 bases line up with TRBD2. J was trimmed by 5 bases and V by 3 bases; bases with no gene match: 17. This CDR3 spans 19 amino acids. Germline V gene lookup returns CDR1 SNHLY and CDR2 FYNNEI. DNA for the CDR3: TGTGCCAGCAGTGATCTAGCCCTGGGACTAGCGGTACCCGGGGAGACCCAGTACTTC. Its translation: CASSDLALGLAVPGETQYF.

The J gene is TRBJ1-2, the V gene TRBV6-5; no definite D call. V lost 5 bases and J lost 4, with 14 bases in between. Per germline, CDR1 MNHEY and CDR2 SVGAGI. The length of the CDR3 is 14 residues. The chain's CDR3 is CASSNMGRSYGYTF. The CDR3 coding sequence is TGTGCCAGCAGTAATATGGGCCGCTCCTATGGCTACACCTTC.

J is TRBJ2-1 and V is TRBV6-5; 9 bases fit TRBD1. The CDR3 is made up of 16 amino acids. Germline loops: CDR1 MNHEY, CDR2 SVGAGI. Trimming cost V 0 bases and J 4 bases; bases outside gene matches: 4. The CDR3 region is CASSYSGTGLYNEQFF. CDR3 sequence (DNA): TGTGCCAGCAGTTACTCCGGGACAGGGTTATACAATGAGCAGTTCTTC.

The chain is built from TRBV5-4 and TRBJ2-2; D call uncertain. Germline lookup yields CDR1 SGHNT and CDR2 YYREEE (reference sequence). This CDR3 spans 12 amino acids. With 4 bases removed from V and 7 bases from J, the gap between germline ends came to 8 bases. The CDR3 DNA sequence: TGTGCCAGCAGCCCCTGGGGCGGGGAGCTGTTTTTT. This translates into CASSPWGGELFF.

V usage is TRBV5-1 and J usage is TRBJ2-7; a weak D match, TRBD2 (6 bases). Per the germline V gene, CDR1 is SGHRS and CDR2 is YFSETQ. The V end lost 0 bases, the J end lost 0 bases, and 16 bases lay between the germline ends. The CDR3 loop spans 17 amino acids. CDR3 loop: CASSLVLASTSSYEQYF. The CDR3 bases are TGCGCCAGCAGCTTGGTACTAGCTTCGACGAGCTCCTACGAGCAGTACTTC.

There are a few counts of this clone. The V gene is TRBV5-5, the J gene TRBJ1-2; D is perhaps TRBD1 (5 bases). Trimming cost V 3 bases and J 6 bases, with 12 bases left between them. CDR1 and CDR2 (germline): SGHKS, YYEKEE (reference sequence). The CDR3 covers 13 residues. The CDR3 spells CASSSGTYHGYTF. CDR3 sequence (DNA): TGTGCCAGCAGCTCCGGGACGTACCATGGCTACACCTTC.

The genes are TRBV11-2 and TRBJ2-7; possible D gene TRBD1, 5 bases. Trimming pared 2 bases from V and 5 bases from J, leaving 10 bases between. The CDR3 has 13 amino acids. Germline V lookup: CDR1 SGHAT, CDR2 FQNNGV. The chain's CDR3 is CASSLSREHEQYF. CDR3 DNA sequence: TGTGCCAGCAGCTTAAGCAGGGAACACGAGCAGTACTTC.

The V gene is TRBV5-1, the J gene TRBJ2-1; 12 bases agree with TRBD2. This CDR3 has 16 residues. Germline CDR1 and CDR2: SGHRS and YFSETQ. V shed 2 bases and J 4 bases; nucleotides not matched to a gene: 4. The CDR3 nucleotides are TGCGCCAGCAGCTTCAGGACTAGCGGGGCATACAATGAGCAGTTCTTC. Residues: CASSFRTSGAYNEQFF.

This chain uses TRBV11-2 with TRBJ2-3; 7 bases line up with TRBD1. J gave up 0 bases and V 3 bases, and 3 bases lay outside the gene matches. There are 15 residues in the CDR3. Germline CDR1 is SGHAT and CDR2 is FQNNGV. The CDR3 bases are TGTGCCAGCAGCTTGGGACAGCCGAGCACAGATACGCAGTATTTT. It codes for CASSLGQPSTDTQYF.

V gene TRBV6-4 combines with J gene TRBJ2-1; 8 bases line up with TRBD1. The CDR3 sequence is 15 residues long. Trimming took 3 bases from V and 7 from J; bases not matched to a gene: 8. From germline, CDR1 is MRHNA and CDR2 SNTAGT. The CDR3 DNA follows: TGTGCCAGCAGTGATCTTAGGACAGGGCCAAATGAGCAGTTCTTC. Its translation is CASSDLRTGPNEQFF.

This chain connects TRBV5-6 to TRBJ2-1, with D possibly matching TRBD2 (5 bases). V lost 4 bases and J 0 bases, leaving 11 bases between the germline ends. The CDR3 length is 15 residues. Per germline, CDR1 SGHDT and CDR2 YYEEEE. This CDR3 is CASSPTRSSYNEQFF. The CDR3 bases are TGTGCCAGCAGCCCCACTAGAAGCTCCTACAATGAGCAGTTCTTC.

The chain combines TRBV27 with TRBJ2-6; D remains unclear. Germline CDR1 MNHEY, CDR2 SMNVEV (reference sequence). The CDR3 has 16 residues. The V gene lost 2 bases and the J gene lost 0 bases, with 8 bases spanning the gap. The CDR3 DNA reads TGTGCCAGCAGTTTAGGTCTTTTCTCTGGGGCCAACGTCCTGACTTTC. It encodes CASSLGLFSGANVLTF.

The chain joins TRBV7-7 to TRBJ1-1; D is perhaps TRBD1 (6 bases). The germline V gene has CDR1 SSHAT and CDR2 FNYEAQ (reference sequence). The CDR3 is 13 amino acids. V gave up 5 bases and J gave up 2 bases, with 9 bases separating them. The CDR3 bases are TGTGCCAGCAGCCGGGACACTAACACTGAAGCTTTCTTT. This encodes CASSRDTNTEAFF.

The J gene is TRBJ1-5, the V gene TRBV5-1; TRBD1 is a possible D gene (6 bases). Germline CDR1 is SGHRS and CDR2 is YFSETQ. V lost 2 bases to trimming and J lost 6 bases, with 12 bases between them. The CDR3 contains 14 residues. The CDR3 sequence: CASSLQGSGQPQHF. CDR3 coding DNA: TGCGCCAGCAGCTTACAGGGCTCGGGTCAGCCCCAGCATTTT.

V is TRBV18 and J is TRBJ1-4; 7 bases agree with TRBD1. Germline trimming cut 5 bases from V and 8 bases from J; bases unmatched to any gene: 11. The germline V gene encodes CDR1 KGHSH and CDR2 LQKENI. The CDR3 contains 15 residues. The CDR3 reads CASSYSTGSQEKLFF. The CDR3 DNA reads TGTGCCAGCTCATACTCGACAGGGTCTCAAGAAAAACTGTTTTTT. Full variable domain (missing parts from reference TRBV18 and TRBJ1-4): NAGVMQNPRHLVRRRGQEARLRCSPMKGHSHVYWYRQLPEEGLKFMVYLQKENIIDESGMPKERFSAEFPKEGPSILRIQQVVRGDSAAYFCASSYSTGSQEKLFFGSGTQLSVL.

This chain joins TRBV7-7 and TRBJ2-2; TRBD2 agrees at 12 bases. The V segment lost 4 bases and the J segment 6 bases; nucleotides outside the gene matches: 3. CDR3 length equals 15 residues. Germline V gives CDR1 SSHAT, CDR2 FNYEAQ (reference sequence). This chain's CDR3 is CASSSSGGAPGELFF. The CDR3 bases are TGTGCCAGCAGCTCTAGCGGGGGGGCCCCCGGGGAGCTGTTTTTT.

This clone appeared once. The genes are TRBV3-1 (or the pseudogene TRBV3-2) and TRBJ1-6; D call uncertain. Germline-derived CDR1 and CDR2 are LGHDT and YNNKEL (reference sequence). This CDR3 has 14 amino acids. Deletions cut 3 bases from V and 5 bases from J, with 8 bases between. Written as DNA, the CDR3 is TGTGCCAGCAGCCACATGTTGAATAATTCACCCCTCCACTTT. It specifies CASSHMLNNSPLHF.